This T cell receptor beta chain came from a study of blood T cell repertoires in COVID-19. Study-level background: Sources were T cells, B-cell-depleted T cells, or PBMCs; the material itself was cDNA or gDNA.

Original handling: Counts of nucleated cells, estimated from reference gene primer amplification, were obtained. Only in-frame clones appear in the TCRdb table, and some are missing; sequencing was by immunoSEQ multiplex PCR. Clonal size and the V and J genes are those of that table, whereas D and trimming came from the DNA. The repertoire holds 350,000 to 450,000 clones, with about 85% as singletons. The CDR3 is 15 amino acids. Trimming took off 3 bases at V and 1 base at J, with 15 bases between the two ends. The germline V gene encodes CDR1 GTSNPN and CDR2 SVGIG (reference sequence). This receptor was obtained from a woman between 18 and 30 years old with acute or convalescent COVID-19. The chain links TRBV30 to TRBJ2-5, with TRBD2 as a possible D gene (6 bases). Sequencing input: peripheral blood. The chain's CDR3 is CAWRGGLSGQETQYF. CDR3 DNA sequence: TGTGCCTGGAGGGGGGGACTGTCGGGCCAAGAGACCCAGTACTTC.